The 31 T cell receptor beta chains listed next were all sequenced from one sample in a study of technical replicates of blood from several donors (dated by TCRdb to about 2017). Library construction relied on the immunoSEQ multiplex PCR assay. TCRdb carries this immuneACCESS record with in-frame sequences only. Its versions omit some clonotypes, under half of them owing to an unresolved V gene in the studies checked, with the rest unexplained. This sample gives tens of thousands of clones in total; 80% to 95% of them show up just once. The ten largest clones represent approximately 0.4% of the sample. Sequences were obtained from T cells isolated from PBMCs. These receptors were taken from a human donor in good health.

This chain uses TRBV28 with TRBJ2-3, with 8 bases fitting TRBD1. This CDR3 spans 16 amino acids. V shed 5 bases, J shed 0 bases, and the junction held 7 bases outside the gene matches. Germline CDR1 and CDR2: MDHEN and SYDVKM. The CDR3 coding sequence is TGTGCCAGCAGTGTCGGGACAGGCCTTAGCACAGATACGCAGTATTTT. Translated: CASSVGTGLSTDTQYF.

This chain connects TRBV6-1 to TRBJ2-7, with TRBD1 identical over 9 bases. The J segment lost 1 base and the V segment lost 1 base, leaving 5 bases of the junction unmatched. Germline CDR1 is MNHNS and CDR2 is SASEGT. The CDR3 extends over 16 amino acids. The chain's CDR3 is CASSEGAGTGSYEQYF. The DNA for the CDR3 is TGTGCCAGCAGTGAAGGTGCAGGGACAGGGTCCTACGAGCAGTACTTC.

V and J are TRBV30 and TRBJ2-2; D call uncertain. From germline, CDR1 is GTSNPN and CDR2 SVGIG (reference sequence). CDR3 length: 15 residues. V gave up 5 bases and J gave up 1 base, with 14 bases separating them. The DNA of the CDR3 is TGTGCCTGGCGGGTAGCCCACGGGAACACCGGGGAGCTGTTTTTT. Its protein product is CAWRVAHGNTGELFF.

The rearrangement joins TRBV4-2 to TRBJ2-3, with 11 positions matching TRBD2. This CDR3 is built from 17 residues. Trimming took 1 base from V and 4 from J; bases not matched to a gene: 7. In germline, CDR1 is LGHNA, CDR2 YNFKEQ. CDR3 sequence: CASSQVTQLAGADTQYF. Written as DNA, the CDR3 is TGTGCCAGCAGCCAAGTAACCCAACTAGCGGGAGCAGATACGCAGTATTTT.

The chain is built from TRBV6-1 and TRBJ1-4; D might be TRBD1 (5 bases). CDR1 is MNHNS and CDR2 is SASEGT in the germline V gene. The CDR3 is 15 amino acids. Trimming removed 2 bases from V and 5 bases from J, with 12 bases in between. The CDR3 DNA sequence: TGTGCCAGCAGTGAAACGGGGGGTATAAATGAAAAACTGTTTTTT. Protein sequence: CASSETGGINEKLFF.

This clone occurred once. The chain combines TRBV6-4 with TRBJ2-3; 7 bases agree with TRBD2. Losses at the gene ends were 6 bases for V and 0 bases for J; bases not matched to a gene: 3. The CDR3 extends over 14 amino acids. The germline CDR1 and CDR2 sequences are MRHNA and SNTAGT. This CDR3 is CASRLSGSTDTQYF. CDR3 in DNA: TGTGCCAGCAGGCTTAGCGGGAGCACAGATACGCAGTATTTT.

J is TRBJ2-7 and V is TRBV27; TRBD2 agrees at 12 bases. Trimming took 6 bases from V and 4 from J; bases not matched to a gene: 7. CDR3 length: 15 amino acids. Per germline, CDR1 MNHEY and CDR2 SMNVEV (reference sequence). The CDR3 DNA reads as TGTGCCAGCAGGCGACTAGCGGGAGTGTTTTACGAGCAGTACTTC. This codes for CASRRLAGVFYEQYF.

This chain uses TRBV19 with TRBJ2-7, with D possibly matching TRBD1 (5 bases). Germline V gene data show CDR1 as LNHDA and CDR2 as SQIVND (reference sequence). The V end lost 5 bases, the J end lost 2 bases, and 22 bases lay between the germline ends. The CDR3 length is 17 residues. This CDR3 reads CASSFLSKGKVPYEQYF. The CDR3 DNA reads TGTGCCAGTAGTTTCCTTTCTAAGGGGAAAGTACCCTACGAGCAGTACTTC.

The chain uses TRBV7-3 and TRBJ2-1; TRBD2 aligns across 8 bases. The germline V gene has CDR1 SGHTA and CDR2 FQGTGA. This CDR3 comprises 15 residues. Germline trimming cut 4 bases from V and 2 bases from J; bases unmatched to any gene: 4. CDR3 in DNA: TGTGCCAGCAGCTATACTAGCGGAACCTACAATGAGCAGTTCTTC. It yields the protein CASSYTSGTYNEQFF.

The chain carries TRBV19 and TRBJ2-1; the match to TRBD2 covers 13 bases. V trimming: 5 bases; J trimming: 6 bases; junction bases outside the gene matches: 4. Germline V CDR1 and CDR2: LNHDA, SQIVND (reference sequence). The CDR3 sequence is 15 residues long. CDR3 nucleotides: TGTGCCAGTAGTCCGGGACTAGCGGGATTCAATGAGCAGTTCTTC. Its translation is CASSPGLAGFNEQFF. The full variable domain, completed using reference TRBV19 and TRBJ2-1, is DGGITQSPKYLFRKEGQNVTLSCEQNLNHDAMYWYRQDPGQGLRLIYYSQIVNDFQKGDIAEGYSVSREKKESFPLTVTSAQKNPTAFYLCASSPGLAGFNEQFFGPGTRLTVL.

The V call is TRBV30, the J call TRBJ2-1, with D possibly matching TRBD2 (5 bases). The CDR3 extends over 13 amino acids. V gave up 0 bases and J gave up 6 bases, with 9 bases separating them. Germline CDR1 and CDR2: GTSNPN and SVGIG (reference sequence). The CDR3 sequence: CAWSVHSVNEQFF. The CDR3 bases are TGTGCCTGGAGTGTACATAGCGTCAATGAGCAGTTCTTC.

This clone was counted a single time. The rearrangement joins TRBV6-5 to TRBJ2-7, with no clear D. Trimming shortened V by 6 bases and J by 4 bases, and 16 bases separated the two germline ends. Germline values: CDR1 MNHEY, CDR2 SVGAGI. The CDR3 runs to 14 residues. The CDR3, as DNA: TGTGCCAGCAGCCTCAGTATTCCCCCATACGAGCAGTACTTC. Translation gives CASSLSIPPYEQYF.

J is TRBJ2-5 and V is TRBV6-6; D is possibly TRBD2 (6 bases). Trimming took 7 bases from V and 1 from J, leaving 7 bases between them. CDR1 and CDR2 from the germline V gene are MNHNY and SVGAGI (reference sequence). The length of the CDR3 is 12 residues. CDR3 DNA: TGTGCCAGCATGGGGGGCCAAGAGACCCAGTACTTC. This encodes CASMGGQETQYF.

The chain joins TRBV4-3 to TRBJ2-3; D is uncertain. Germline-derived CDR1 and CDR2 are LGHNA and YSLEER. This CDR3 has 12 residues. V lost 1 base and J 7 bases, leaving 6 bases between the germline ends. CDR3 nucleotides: TGCGCCAGCAGCCAAGGAGTGAATACGCAGTATTTT. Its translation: CASSQGVNTQYF.

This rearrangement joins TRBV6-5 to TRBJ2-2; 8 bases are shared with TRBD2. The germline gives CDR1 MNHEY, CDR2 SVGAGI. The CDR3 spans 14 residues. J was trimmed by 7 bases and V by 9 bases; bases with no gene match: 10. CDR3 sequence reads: CARLERGKSGELFF. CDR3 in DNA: TGTGCCAGACTTGAGCGGGGGAAGAGCGGGGAGCTGTTTTTT.

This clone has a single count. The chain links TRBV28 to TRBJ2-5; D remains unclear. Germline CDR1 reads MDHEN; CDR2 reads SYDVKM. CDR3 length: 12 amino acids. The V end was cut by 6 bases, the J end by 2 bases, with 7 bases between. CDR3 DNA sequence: TGTGCCAGCAGCGAGAATCAAGAGACCCAGTACTTC. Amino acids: CASSENQETQYF.

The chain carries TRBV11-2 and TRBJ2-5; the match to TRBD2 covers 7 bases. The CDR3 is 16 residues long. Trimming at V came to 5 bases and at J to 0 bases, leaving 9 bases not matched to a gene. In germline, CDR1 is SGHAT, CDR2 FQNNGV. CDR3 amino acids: CASSLRVGGDQETQYF. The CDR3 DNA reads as TGTGCCAGCAGCCTCAGGGTGGGGGGGGACCAAGAGACCCAGTACTTC.

The CDR3 nucleotides read TGTGCCAGCAGCTTAAGTCCTAGTTTGGCAGATACGCAGTATTTT. Its protein product is CASSLSPSLADTQYF. V usage is TRBV7-8 and J usage is TRBJ2-3; D unclear. Germline lookup yields CDR1 SGHVS and CDR2 FQNEAQ. Trimming left V 2 bases short and J 4 bases short, with 13 bases between. The CDR3 length is 15 residues.

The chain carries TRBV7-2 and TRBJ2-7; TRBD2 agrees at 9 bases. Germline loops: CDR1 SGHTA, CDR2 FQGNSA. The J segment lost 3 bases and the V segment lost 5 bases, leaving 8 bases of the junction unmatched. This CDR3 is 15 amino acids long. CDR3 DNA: TGTGCCAGCAGCCCCAGGGTAGCGGGAGACTACGAGCAGTACTTC. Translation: CASSPRVAGDYEQYF.

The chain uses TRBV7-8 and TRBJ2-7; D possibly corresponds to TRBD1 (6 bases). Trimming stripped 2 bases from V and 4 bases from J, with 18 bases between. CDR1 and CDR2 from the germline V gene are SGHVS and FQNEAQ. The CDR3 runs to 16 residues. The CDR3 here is CASSLIRAGEPYEQYF. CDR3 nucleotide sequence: TGTGCCAGCAGCTTAATCCGGGCAGGGGAACCGTACGAGCAGTACTTC.

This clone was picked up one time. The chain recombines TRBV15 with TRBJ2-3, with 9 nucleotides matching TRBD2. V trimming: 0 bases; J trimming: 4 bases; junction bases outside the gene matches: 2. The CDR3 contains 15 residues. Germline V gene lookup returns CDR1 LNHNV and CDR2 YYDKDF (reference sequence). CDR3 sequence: CATSREGTSPDTQYF. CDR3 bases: TGTGCCACCAGCAGAGAAGGGACTAGCCCAGATACGCAGTATTTT.

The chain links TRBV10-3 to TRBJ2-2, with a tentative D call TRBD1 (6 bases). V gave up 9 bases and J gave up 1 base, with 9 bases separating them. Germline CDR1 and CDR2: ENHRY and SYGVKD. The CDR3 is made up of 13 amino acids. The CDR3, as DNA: TGTGCCATAGGGACATTGAACACCGGGGAGCTGTTTTTT. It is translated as CAIGTLNTGELFF.

CDR3 bases: TGTGCCAGCAGCTTAAGACAGGGAATGGATGAGCAGTTCTTC. Translating gives CASSLRQGMDEQFF. V and J are TRBV7-9 and TRBJ2-1, with TRBD1 matching over 7 bases. Unmatched junction bases numbered 6, after V lost 2 bases and J lost 8 bases. Germline V gene lookup returns CDR1 SEHNR and CDR2 FQNEAQ (reference sequence). The CDR3 is 14 amino acids.

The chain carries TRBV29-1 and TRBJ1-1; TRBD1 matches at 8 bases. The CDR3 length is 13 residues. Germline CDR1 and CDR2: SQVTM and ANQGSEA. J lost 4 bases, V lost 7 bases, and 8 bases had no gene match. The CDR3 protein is CSGRTGGSTEAFF. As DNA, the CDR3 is TGCAGCGGCAGAACAGGGGGGAGCACTGAAGCTTTCTTT.

Here the CDR3 DNA reads TGTGCCACCGTAGACAGCTACAATGAGCAGTTCTTC. Its translation: CATVDSYNEQFF. This rearrangement joins TRBV27 to TRBJ2-1; a weak D match, TRBD1 (5 bases). Germline-derived CDR1 and CDR2 are MNHEY and SMNVEV (reference sequence). Between the trimmed V and J ends, which lost 10 bases and 3 bases, there was a span of 10 bases. The CDR3 length is 12 residues.

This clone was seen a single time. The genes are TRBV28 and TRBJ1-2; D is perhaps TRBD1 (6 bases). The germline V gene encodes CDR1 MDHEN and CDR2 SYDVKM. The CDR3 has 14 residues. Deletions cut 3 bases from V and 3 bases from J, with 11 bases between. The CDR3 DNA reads TGTGCCAGCAGTTTGTCAGGGGTTGACTATGGCTACACCTTC. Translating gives CASSLSGVDYGYTF.

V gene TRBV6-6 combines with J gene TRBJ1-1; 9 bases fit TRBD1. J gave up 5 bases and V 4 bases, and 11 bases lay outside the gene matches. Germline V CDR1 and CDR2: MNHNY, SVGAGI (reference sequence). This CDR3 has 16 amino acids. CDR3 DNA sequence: TGTGCCAGCAGTTCAATGGGACAGGGAAAGAGGACTGAAGCTTTCTTT. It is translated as CASSSMGQGKRTEAFF.

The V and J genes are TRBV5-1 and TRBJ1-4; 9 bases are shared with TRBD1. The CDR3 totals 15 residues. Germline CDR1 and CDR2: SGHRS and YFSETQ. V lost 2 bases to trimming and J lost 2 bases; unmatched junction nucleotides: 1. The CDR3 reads CASSLDRGTNEKLFF. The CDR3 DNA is TGCGCCAGCAGCTTAGACAGGGGGACTAATGAAAAACTGTTTTTT.

The CDR3 bases are TGTGCCAGCAGTTTAGGCTCAGGACAGCGATACGAGCAGTACTTC. Translating gives CASSLGSGQRYEQYF. V is TRBV6-5 and J is TRBJ2-7; a weak D match, TRBD1 (6 bases). The CDR3 spans 15 residues. CDR1 is MNHEY, CDR2 SVGAGI, per germline. V gave up 4 bases and J gave up 4 bases, with 17 bases separating them.

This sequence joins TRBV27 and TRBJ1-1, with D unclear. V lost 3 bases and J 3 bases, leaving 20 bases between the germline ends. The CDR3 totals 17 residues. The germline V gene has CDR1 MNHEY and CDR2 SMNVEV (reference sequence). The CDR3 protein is CASSFRAFGSWYTEAFF. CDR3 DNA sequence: TGTGCCAGCAGTTTTAGGGCTTTCGGGAGTTGGTACACTGAAGCTTTCTTT.

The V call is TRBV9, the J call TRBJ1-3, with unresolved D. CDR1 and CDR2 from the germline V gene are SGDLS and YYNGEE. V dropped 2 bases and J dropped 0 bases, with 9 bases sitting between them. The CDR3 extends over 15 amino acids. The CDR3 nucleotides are TGTGCCAGCAGCGTCGCGGAGAGCTCTGGAAACACCATATATTTT. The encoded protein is CASSVAESSGNTIYF.